A single sample gave rise to the 20 T cell receptor beta chains below, sequenced in a study of ipilimumab plus nivolumab after autologous stem cell transplantation (dated by TCRdb to the early 2020s). The protocol used for the library was the immunoSEQ multiplex PCR assay. The immuneACCESS repertoire file appears here via TCRdb, limited to in-frame rearrangements. These files lack a portion of the clones; in checked studies, under half of the deficit traces to unresolved V genes, and the cause of the others is not known. The sample contains around 600 clones, about 80% of them found a single time. The ten most abundant clones make up roughly 51% of the sample. The specimen comprised PBMCs, sampled in a trial of ipilimumab plus nivolumab as post-transplant consolidation. Every receptor here comes from a male donor with diffuse large B-cell lymphoma.

V usage is TRBV6-5 and J usage is TRBJ1-6, with no clear D. V was trimmed by 6 bases and J by 7 bases, leaving 16 bases between them. This CDR3 region has 15 residues. Germline lookup yields CDR1 MNHEY and CDR2 SVGAGI. CDR3 in DNA: TGTGCCAGCAGCCCCCGGGAGGGCAGGAATTCACCCCTCCACTTT. It encodes CASSPREGRNSPLHF.

This clone was found once. The chain carries TRBV4-2 and TRBJ2-1, with a tentative D call TRBD1 (6 bases). Germline V gene lookup returns CDR1 LGHNA and CDR2 YNFKEQ. The germline V and J ends were trimmed by 2 bases and 5 bases, with 10 bases remaining between them. The CDR3 extends over 14 amino acids. This CDR3 reads CASSQLDSDNEQFF. As DNA, the CDR3 is TGTGCCAGCAGCCAACTGGACAGTGACAATGAGCAGTTCTTC.

This rearrangement joins TRBV28 to TRBJ1-1; D gene unclear. The CDR3 covers 14 residues. V was trimmed by 5 bases and J by 4 bases, leaving 14 bases between them. The germline V gene encodes CDR1 MDHEN and CDR2 SYDVKM. Here the CDR3 DNA reads TGTGCCAGCAGTATCTCATTGGCTGCCACTGAAGCTTTCTTT. This gives the protein CASSISLAATEAFF.

The rearrangement uses TRBV29-1 and TRBJ2-3; a weak D match, TRBD1 (7 bases). This CDR3 comprises 12 residues. The germline V gene encodes CDR1 SQVTM and CDR2 ANQGSEA. Trimming shortened V by 8 bases and J by 5 bases, and 14 bases separated the two germline ends. Here the CDR3 DNA reads TGCAGCTCAGGGGGGCTCAAAGATACGCAGTATTTT. It yields the protein CSSGGLKDTQYF.

This clone was counted a few times. The CDR3 is CASNDRGSGRRTEAFF. In nucleotides, the CDR3 is TGTGCCAGCAATGACAGGGGATCGGGTAGGAGGACTGAAGCTTTCTTT. The rearrangement links TRBV13 to TRBJ1-1, with 8 bases fitting TRBD1. CDR1 and CDR2 from the germline V gene are PRHDT and FYEKMQ (reference sequence). The ends lost 7 bases at V and 5 bases at J; junction bases unmatched: 15. CDR3 length equals 16 residues.

This clone occurred a few times. This chain connects TRBV5-1 to TRBJ2-5; 11 bases agree with TRBD2. Germline V gene data show CDR1 as SGHRS and CDR2 as YFSETQ. The J segment lost 5 bases and the V segment lost 0 bases, leaving 6 bases of the junction unmatched. The CDR3 extends over 16 amino acids. The CDR3 is CASSLGGSGGAETQYF. The CDR3 region has the DNA TGCGCCAGCAGCTTGGGTGGTAGCGGGGGGGCCGAGACCCAGTACTTC.

The CDR3 reads CASSSDTGELFF. In DNA, the CDR3 is TGTGCCAGCAGTTCCGACACCGGGGAGCTGTTTTTT. This chain joins TRBV27 and TRBJ2-2; D remains ambiguous. V was pared by 4 bases and J by 3 bases, with 3 bases between. The germline V gene has CDR1 MNHEY and CDR2 SMNVEV (reference sequence). The CDR3 covers 12 residues.

The chain has TRBV27 and TRBJ2-1, with 11 bases identical to TRBD2. The CDR3 totals 16 residues. The germline V gene encodes CDR1 MNHEY and CDR2 SMNVEV (reference sequence). V was clipped by 4 bases and J by 7 bases; unmatched bases: 9. DNA of the CDR3: TGTGCCAGCAGTTCGCCTGGGCCTAGCGGGGGGAATGAGCAGTTCTTC. Residues: CASSSPGPSGGNEQFF.

This clone turned up a few times. V and J are TRBV9 and TRBJ2-3; D unclear. The CDR3 consists of 13 residues. CDR1 is SGDLS and CDR2 is YYNGEE in the germline V gene. V dropped 4 bases and J dropped 0 bases, with 6 bases sitting between them. The CDR3 loop is CASSQTSTDTQYF. The CDR3 DNA reads TGTGCCAGCAGCCAAACAAGCACAGATACGCAGTATTTT.

This clone showed up just once. This rearrangement joins TRBV7-4 to TRBJ1-2; no definite D call. The CDR3 contains 17 residues. Germline assignment: CDR1 SGHVT and CDR2 SQSDAQ. The V gene lost 6 bases and the J gene lost 3 bases, with 23 bases spanning the gap. CDR3 nucleotides: TGTGCCAGCAGTGAACGACACCTTCGGAACGTCGACTATGGCTACACCTTC. Its translation is CASSERHLRNVDYGYTF.

This clone is categorized as large. The chain couples TRBV7-9 to TRBJ1-2; TRBD1 is a possible D gene (5 bases). The CDR3 contains 15 residues. Per the germline V gene, CDR1 is SEHNR and CDR2 is FQNEAQ (reference sequence). V was clipped by 2 bases and J by 3 bases, with 13 bases between them. The DNA of the CDR3 is TGTGCCAGCAGCTTAACGTTTGGGGGAGACTATGGCTACACCTTC. This gives the protein CASSLTFGGDYGYTF. The full variable domain, completed using reference TRBV7-9 and TRBJ1-2, is DTGVSQNPRHKITKRGQNVTFRCDPISEHNRLYWYRQTLGQGPEFLTYFQNEAQLEKSRLLSDRFSAERPKGSFSTLEIQRTEQGDSAMYLCASSLTFGGDYGYTFGSGTRLTVV.

This chain connects TRBV7-9 to TRBJ2-3, with 9 bases aligning to TRBD2. This CDR3 region has 17 residues. V was pared by 1 base and J by 4 bases, with 9 bases of the junction left unmatched. The germline V gene has CDR1 SEHNR and CDR2 FQNEAQ (reference sequence). The CDR3 spells CASSLGVSGGGADTQYF. In DNA, the CDR3 is TGTGCCAGCAGCTTAGGAGTTAGCGGGGGTGGTGCAGATACGCAGTATTTT. The full variable domain, completed using reference TRBV7-9 and TRBJ2-3, is DTGVSQNPRHKITKRGQNVTFRCDPISEHNRLYWYRQTLGQGPEFLTYFQNEAQLEKSRLLSDRFSAERPKGSFSTLEIQRTEQGDSAMYLCASSLGVSGGGADTQYFGPGTRLTVL.

The chain carries TRBV5-4 and TRBJ2-7; 10 bases map to TRBD2. CDR3 length: 16 amino acids. Germline V gene lookup returns CDR1 SGHNT and CDR2 YYREEE (reference sequence). The ends lost 4 bases at V and 2 bases at J; junction bases unmatched: 9. CDR3 in amino acids: CASSPDVAGGTYEQYF. The CDR3 region has the DNA TGTGCCAGCAGCCCCGACGTAGCGGGGGGTACCTACGAGCAGTACTTC.

The chain couples TRBV5-4 to TRBJ2-5; D may be TRBD2 (7 bases). CDR3 length equals 15 residues. V was cut by 3 bases and J by 5 bases, with 17 bases left in between. CDR1 and CDR2 from the germline V gene are SGHNT and YYREEE (reference sequence). CDR3: CASSSALGGRETQYF. In DNA form, the CDR3 reads TGTGCCAGCAGCTCGGCCCTCGGGGGGCGGGAGACCCAGTACTTC.

This sequence joins TRBV10-3 and TRBJ1-2; 9 bases fit TRBD1. CDR1 is ENHRY and CDR2 is SYGVKD in the germline V gene. The junction had 3 bases not matched to a gene; V was cut back by 2 bases and J by 5 bases. This CDR3 is built from 14 residues. In DNA form, the CDR3 reads TGTGCCATCAGTGAGAGGACAGGGGATTATGGCTACACCTTC. Protein product: CAISERTGDYGYTF.

V usage is TRBV7-2 and J usage is TRBJ1-1; maybe TRBD1 (5 bases). The CDR3 runs to 15 residues. The germline V gene encodes CDR1 SGHTA and CDR2 FQGNSA. Trimming removed 5 bases from V and 1 base from J, with 14 bases in between. CDR3 amino acids: CASSLTGTGNTEAFF. Here the CDR3 DNA reads TGTGCCAGCAGCCTAACTGGTACAGGGAACACTGAAGCTTTCTTT.

The rearrangement joins TRBV29-1 to TRBJ1-1, with D possibly matching TRBD1 (6 bases). Germline loops: CDR1 SQVTM, CDR2 ANQGSEA. V lost 0 bases, J lost 5 bases, and 16 bases lay in between. The CDR3 is made up of 15 amino acids. This chain's CDR3 is CSVEERTGIRTEAFF. The CDR3 DNA is TGCAGCGTTGAAGAGCGAACAGGGATAAGGACTGAAGCTTTCTTT.

This chain uses TRBV2 with TRBJ2-5; 9 positions match TRBD2. Trimming cost V 11 bases and J 4 bases; bases outside gene matches: 17. This CDR3 contains 16 residues. CDR1 and CDR2 from the germline V gene are SNHLY and FYNNEI. Written as DNA, the CDR3 is TGTGCCGACTCTCCGGGGCGGGGGGGCGGAGGAGAGACCCAGTACTTC. This gives the protein CADSPGRGGGGETQYF.

This chain connects TRBV13 to TRBJ1-4, with TRBD1 as a possible D gene (6 bases). In germline, CDR1 is PRHDT, CDR2 FYEKMQ (reference sequence). V was cut by 5 bases and J by 4 bases, with 11 bases left in between. The CDR3 is 14 amino acids. The CDR3 loop reads CASSARGNNEKLFF. The CDR3 DNA is TGTGCCAGCAGCGCCAGGGGTAATAATGAAAAACTGTTTTTT.

The chain is built from TRBV28 and TRBJ2-1; 7 bases map to TRBD1. The length of the CDR3 is 13 residues. With 3 bases clipped from V and 16 bases from J, the junction kept 12 bases outside the gene matches. The germline CDR1 and CDR2 sequences are MDHEN and SYDVKM. CDR3 sequence reads: CASSLGVRDRGFF. DNA of the CDR3: TGTGCCAGCAGTTTGGGGGTCCGGGACAGAGGTTTCTTC.